The clone carrying this TCR beta chain has just a few counts. Its target is unknown. This record comes from a study of cytotoxic CD8 clonotypes in ibrutinib-treated CLL. Notes on the study in general: Clonality was elevated at ibrutinib response and had returned toward baseline at progression.

The CDR3 consists of 14 residues. V was clipped by 6 bases and J by 0 bases, with 12 bases between them. Germline lookup yields CDR1 SGHRS and CDR2 YFSETQ. Sequenced by immunoSEQ multiplex PCR; TCRdb stores in-frame clones only, minus some. The sample carries about 140,000 clones, roughly 80% recorded once. The sequence came from a human donor with chronic lymphocytic leukemia. This chain uses TRBV5-1 with TRBJ1-1, with a tentative D call TRBD1 (5 bases). The starting material was PBMCs, obtained after 12 months of ibrutinib treatment. CDR3 in amino acids: CASTPGTVNTEAFF. The CDR3 DNA is TGCGCCAGCACTCCAGGGACCGTGAACACTGAAGCTTTCTTT.